The clone carrying this T cell receptor (beta chain) was detected only a few times. The antigen remains unidentified. The ends were cut back, 5 bases at V and 5 bases at J, with 21 bases in the middle. This CDR3 region has 16 residues. The data were taken from a study of T cells after yellow fever vaccination. Via MiXCR, TCRdb re-called the 5' RACE reads, giving one row per CDR3 protein. The table records hundreds of thousands of distinct CDR3 sequences, under 14% of them present only once. Regarding the study as a whole: Weaker overall, the secondary response nonetheless peaked faster (day 5 versus 15). There was a possibility that FACS-sorted repertoires contained abundant clonotypes contaminating from the bulk population.

The clonotype originates from a man aged 18 to 29 who received the YFV17D yellow fever vaccine. This rearrangement joins TRBV12-3 or TRBV12-4 to TRBJ1-2, with D possibly being TRBD1 (6 bases). This specimen was PBMCs, taken on the day of the first yellow fever vaccination. Here the CDR3 DNA reads TGTGCCAGCAGTCCTGGGGTGGACAGTGGGGGGTATGGCTACACCTTC. Amino acid sequence: CASSPGVDSGGYGYTF.